This T cell receptor (beta chain) derives from a study of T cell responses to AZD1222 COVID-19 vaccine. Study-level findings and limits: Clonal diversity may have been underestimated, and the donors were mostly white British, with more females than males. AZD1222 recipients seropositive at baseline numbered only six or seven. As reported, nearly half of all spike-specific TCRs target variant regions that are unmutated. Without day 14 samples, only post-peak T cell repertoires were studied.

Of note for this clone: Its antigen is unidentified. One end of the junction is discordant with germline, which a read error may explain.

The germline gives CDR1 SSHAT, CDR2 FNYEAQ (reference sequence). This CDR3 comprises 15 residues. The assay was immunoSEQ multiplex PCR, and TCRdb's table has in-frame clones only and misses some. The table includes around 130,000 clones, 91% detected once. The origin of this receptor is an adult who received the AZD1222 COVID-19 vaccine. This material consisted of peripheral blood, taken 28 days after the second AZD1222 dose. This chain connects TRBV7-7 to TRBJ2-2; weak D call: TRBD2 (5 bases). In DNA form, the CDR3 reads TGTGCTAGCAGCCCACGGGCTTCGGGGACCGGGGAGCTGTTTTTT. Its translation is CASSPRASGTGELFF.